This T cell receptor beta chain was captured in a study of T cell changes during pregnancy in multiple sclerosis. TCRdb keeps only in-frame clones here, not all; method: immunoSEQ multiplex PCR. The repertoire consists of roughly 110,000 clones, with roughly 90% occurring once and the leading ten covering 0.78%. CDR1 is SGHRS, CDR2 YFSETQ, per germline. Trimming cost V 7 bases and J 3 bases, with 12 bases left between them. The CDR3 length is 13 residues. The source was peripheral blood, collected in the third trimester of pregnancy. The V and J genes are TRBV5-1 and TRBJ2-3; perhaps TRBD1 as D (6 bases). This receptor was identified in a female donor in good health, enrolled as a control in a pregnancy study. CDR3 in amino acids: CASVDTGTDTQYF. CDR3 nucleotide sequence: TGCGCCAGCGTTGATACAGGGACAGATACGCAGTATTTT.